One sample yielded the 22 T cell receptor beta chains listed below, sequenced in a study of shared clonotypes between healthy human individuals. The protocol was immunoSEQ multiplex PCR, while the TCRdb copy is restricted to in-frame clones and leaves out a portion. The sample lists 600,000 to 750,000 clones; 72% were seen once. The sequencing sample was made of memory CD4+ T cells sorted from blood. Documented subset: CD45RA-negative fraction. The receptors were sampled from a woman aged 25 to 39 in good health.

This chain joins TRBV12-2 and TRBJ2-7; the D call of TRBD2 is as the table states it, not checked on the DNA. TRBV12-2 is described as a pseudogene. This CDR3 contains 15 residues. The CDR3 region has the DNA TGTGCAAGTCGCTTCGGCGGGACTAGACTATACGAGCAGTACTTC. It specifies CASRFGGTRLYEQYF.

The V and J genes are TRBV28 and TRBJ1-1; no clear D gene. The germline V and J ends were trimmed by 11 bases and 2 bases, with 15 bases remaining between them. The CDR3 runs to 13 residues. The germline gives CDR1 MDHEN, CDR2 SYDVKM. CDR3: CAVVGRGNTEAFF. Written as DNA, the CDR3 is TGTGCCGTAGTTGGGAGAGGCAACACTGAAGCTTTCTTT.

The CDR3: CASSWTTYNEQFF. Written as DNA, the CDR3 is TGTGCCAGCAGCTGGACGACCTACAATGAGCAGTTCTTC. The rearrangement joins TRBV2 to TRBJ2-1; no firm D call. V dropped 6 bases and J dropped 2 bases, with 8 bases sitting between them. The CDR3 is made up of 13 amino acids. CDR1 and CDR2 from the germline V gene are SNHLY and FYNNEI. Based on the CDR3 plus reference TRBV2 and TRBJ2-1, the full variable domain is EPEVTQTPSHQVTQMGQEVILRCVPISNHLYFYWYRQILGQKVEFLVSFYNNEISEKSEIFDDQFSVERPDGSNFTLKIRSTKLEDSAMYFCASSWTTYNEQFFGPGTRLTVL.

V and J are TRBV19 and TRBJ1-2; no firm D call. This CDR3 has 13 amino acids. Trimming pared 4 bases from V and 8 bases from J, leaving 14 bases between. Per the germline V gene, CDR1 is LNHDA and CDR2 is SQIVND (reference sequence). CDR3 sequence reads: CASSTRTREGYTF. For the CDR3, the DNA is TGTGCCAGTAGTACCCGTACTCGAGAGGGCTACACCTTC.

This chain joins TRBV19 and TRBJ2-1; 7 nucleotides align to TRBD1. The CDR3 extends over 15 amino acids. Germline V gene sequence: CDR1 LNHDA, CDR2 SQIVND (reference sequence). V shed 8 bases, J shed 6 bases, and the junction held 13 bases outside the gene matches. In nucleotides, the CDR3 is TGTGCCAGTCGACCGACAGGGACCCCTAGCAATGAGCAGTTCTTC. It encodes CASRPTGTPSNEQFF.

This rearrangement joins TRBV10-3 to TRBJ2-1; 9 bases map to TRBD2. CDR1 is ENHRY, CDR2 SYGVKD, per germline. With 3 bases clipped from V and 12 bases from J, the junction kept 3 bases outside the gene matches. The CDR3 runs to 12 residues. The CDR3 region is CAISDIAGVQFF. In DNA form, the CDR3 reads TGTGCCATCAGTGATATAGCGGGAGTGCAGTTCTTC.

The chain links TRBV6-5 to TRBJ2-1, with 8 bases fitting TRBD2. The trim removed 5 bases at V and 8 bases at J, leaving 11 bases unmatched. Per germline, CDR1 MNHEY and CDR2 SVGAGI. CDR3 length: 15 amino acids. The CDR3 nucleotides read TGTGCCAGCAGTCCTCCCGGGACTAGGGGCGATGAGCAGTTCTTC. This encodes CASSPPGTRGDEQFF.

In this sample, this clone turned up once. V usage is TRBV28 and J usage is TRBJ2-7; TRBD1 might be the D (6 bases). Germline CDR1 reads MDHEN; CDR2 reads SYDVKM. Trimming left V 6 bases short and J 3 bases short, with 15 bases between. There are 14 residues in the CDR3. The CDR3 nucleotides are TGTGCCAGCAGCCGCCGGGACAAGAACTACGAGCAGTACTTC. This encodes CASSRRDKNYEQYF.

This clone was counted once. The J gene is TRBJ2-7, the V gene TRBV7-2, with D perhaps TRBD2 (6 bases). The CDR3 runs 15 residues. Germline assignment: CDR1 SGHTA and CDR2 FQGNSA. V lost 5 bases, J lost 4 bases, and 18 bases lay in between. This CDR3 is CASSTTGDSLYEQYF. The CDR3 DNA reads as TGTGCCAGCAGCACAACCGGGGACTCATTGTACGAGCAGTACTTC.

CDR3 DNA sequence: TGTGCCAGCAGCTTCGGGGGCCTCAAGGTTGGGTACGAGCAGTACTTC. Encoded protein: CASSFGGLKVGYEQYF. The chain combines TRBV5-4 with TRBJ2-7; the D gene could be TRBD1 or TRBD2 (6 bases each). Germline values: CDR1 SGHNT, CDR2 YYREEE (reference sequence). This CDR3 region has 16 residues. The ends were cut back, 2 bases at V and 4 bases at J, with 19 bases in the middle.

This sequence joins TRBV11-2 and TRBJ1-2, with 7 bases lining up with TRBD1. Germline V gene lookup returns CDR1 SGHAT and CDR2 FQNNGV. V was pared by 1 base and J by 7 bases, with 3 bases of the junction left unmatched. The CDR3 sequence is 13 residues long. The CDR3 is CASSLGRGTGYTF. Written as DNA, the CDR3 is TGTGCCAGCAGCTTAGGCAGGGGGACTGGCTACACCTTC. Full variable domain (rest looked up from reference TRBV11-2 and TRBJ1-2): EAGVAQSPRYKIIEKRQSVAFWCNPISGHATLYWYQQILGQGPKLLIQFQNNGVVDDSQLPKDRFSAERLKGVDSTLKIQPAKLEDSAVYLCASSLGRGTGYTFGSGTRLTVV.

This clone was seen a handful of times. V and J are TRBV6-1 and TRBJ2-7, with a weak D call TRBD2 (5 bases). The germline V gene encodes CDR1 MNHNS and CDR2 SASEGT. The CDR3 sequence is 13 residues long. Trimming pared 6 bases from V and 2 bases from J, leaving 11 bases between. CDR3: CASSGAVTYEQYF. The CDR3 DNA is TGTGCCAGCAGCGGAGCGGTAACCTACGAGCAGTACTTC.

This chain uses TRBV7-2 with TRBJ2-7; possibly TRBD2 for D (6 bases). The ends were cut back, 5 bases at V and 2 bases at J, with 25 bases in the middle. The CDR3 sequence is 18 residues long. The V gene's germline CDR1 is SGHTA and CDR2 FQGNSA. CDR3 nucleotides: TGTGCCAGCAGCCAAGACACTTGGGCGGGACCCCGAACCTACGAGCAGTACTTC. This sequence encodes CASSQDTWAGPRTYEQYF.

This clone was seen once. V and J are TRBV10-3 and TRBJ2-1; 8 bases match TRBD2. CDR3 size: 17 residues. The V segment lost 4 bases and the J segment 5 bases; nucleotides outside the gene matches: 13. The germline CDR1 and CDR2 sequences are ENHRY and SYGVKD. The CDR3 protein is CAISGGETSVNNNEQFF. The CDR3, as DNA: TGTGCCATCAGTGGGGGGGAGACTAGCGTGAATAACAATGAGCAGTTCTTC.

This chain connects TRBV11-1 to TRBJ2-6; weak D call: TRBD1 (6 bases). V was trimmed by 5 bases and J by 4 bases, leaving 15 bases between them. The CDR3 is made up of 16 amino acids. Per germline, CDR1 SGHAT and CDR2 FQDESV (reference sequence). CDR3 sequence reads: CASSLNQGLGANVLTF. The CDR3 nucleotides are TGTGCCAGCAGCCTTAATCAGGGGCTAGGGGCCAACGTCCTGACTTTC.

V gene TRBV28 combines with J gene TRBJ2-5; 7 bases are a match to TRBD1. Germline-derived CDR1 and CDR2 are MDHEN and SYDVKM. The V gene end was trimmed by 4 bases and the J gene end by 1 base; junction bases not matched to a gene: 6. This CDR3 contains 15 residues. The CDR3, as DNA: TGTGCCAGCAGTTCATCCGGGACAGCCCAAGAGACCCAGTACTTC. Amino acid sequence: CASSSSGTAQETQYF.

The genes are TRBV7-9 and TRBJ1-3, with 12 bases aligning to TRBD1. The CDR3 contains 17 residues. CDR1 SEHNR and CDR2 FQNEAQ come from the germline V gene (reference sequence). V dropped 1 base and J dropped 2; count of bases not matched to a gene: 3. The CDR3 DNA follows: TGTGCCAGCAGCTTAGTGGGGACAGGGGGCGCTGGAAACACCATATATTTT. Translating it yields CASSLVGTGGAGNTIYF.

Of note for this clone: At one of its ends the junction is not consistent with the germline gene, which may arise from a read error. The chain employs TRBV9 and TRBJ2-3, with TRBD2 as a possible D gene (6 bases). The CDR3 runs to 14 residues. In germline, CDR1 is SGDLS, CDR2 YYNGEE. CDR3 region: CASSAGDSKDTQYF. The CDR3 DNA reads TGTGCCAGCAGCGCGGGAGATAGCAAAGATACGCAGTATTTT.

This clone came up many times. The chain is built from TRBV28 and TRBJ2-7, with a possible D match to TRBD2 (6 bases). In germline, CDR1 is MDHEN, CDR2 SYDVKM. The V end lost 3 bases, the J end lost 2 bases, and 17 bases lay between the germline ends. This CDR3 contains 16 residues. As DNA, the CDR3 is TGTGCCAGCAGTTTTCTCCTAGCGCGGCTAACCTACGAGCAGTACTTC. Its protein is CASSFLLARLTYEQYF.

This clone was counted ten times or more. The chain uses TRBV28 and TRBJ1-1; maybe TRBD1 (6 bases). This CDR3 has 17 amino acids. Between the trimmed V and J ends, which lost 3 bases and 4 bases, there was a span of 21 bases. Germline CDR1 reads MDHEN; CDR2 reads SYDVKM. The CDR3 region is CASSFPKYRVSGTEAFF. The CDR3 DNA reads TGTGCCAGCAGTTTTCCTAAATACAGGGTCTCGGGCACTGAAGCTTTCTTT.

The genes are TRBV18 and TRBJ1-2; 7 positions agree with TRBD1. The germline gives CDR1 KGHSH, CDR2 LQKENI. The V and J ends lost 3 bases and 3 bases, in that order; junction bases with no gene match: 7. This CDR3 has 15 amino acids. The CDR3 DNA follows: TGTGCCAGCTCACCGACAGGACAGGTGGACTATGGCTACACCTTC. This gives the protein CASSPTGQVDYGYTF.

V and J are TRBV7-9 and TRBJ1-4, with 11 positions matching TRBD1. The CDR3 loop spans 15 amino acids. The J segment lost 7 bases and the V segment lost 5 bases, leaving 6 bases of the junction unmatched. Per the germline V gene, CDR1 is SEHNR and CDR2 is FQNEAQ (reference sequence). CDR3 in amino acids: CASSARDRGSEKLFF. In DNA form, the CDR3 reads TGTGCCAGCAGCGCCAGGGACAGGGGGTCTGAAAAACTGTTTTTT.